This section outlines one T cell receptor beta chain sequence together with its context. Its antigen is unknown. Other nucleotide sequences in the sample specify the same CDR3. The source of the sample is a study of cytomegalovirus exposure and HLA in healthy donors. Notes on the study in general: Reportedly, a later analysis found an Asian-associated ancestry cluster had fewer N-insertions than the roughly 700-donor mean. Most TCR sequences were rare, but some public TCRs occurred in many donors. Several V segments, TRBV6-2 and TRBV6-3 among them, could not be told apart and were dropped. In a later analysis, the majority of CMV-associated beta chains seemingly showed HLA restriction.

In the PCR, 60 Vbeta and 13 Jbeta primers were used. The protocol was immunoSEQ multiplex PCR, while the TCRdb copy is restricted to in-frame clones and leaves out a portion. Among more than 95,000 clones listed, over 75% were seen once. CDR3 size: 13 residues. Germline assignment: CDR1 SEHNR and CDR2 FQNEAQ (reference sequence). Trimming removed 1 base at V and 4 bases at J, with 5 bases between. The sequenced material came from PBMCs. This TCR was recovered from a man aged 18 to 30 in good health and CMV-seropositive. The rearrangement uses TRBV7-9 and TRBJ2-1; D is unclear. The CDR3 bases are TGTGCCAGCAGCTTAGGGCAGTACAATGAGCAGTTCTTC. This gives the protein CASSLGQYNEQFF.